This record concerns one TCR beta chain sequence. This specimen belongs to a study of blood T cell repertoires in COVID-19. Study details: COVID-19 samples from acute and convalescent phases originated in the United States, Italy and Spain. Sources were T cells, B-cell-depleted T cells, or PBMCs; the material itself was cDNA or gDNA.

Per germline, CDR1 KGHSH and CDR2 LQKENI. V shed 4 bases, J shed 1 base, and the junction held 1 base outside the gene matches. The CDR3 totals 14 residues. Original methodology: Reference gene primer amplification in the assay estimated nucleated cell counts. Libraries were prepared by immunoSEQ multiplex PCR; TCRdb keeps only in-frame clonotypes and omits some of them. V, J and clone size reflect that table, while D and trimming were determined from the DNA. The table shows roughly 250,000 clones, with about 86% occurring only once. Seattle cases were enrolled at active infection and followed longitudinally.

The sample was peripheral blood. The origin of this receptor is a woman aged 25 to 39 with COVID-19, enrolled during active disease. This chain links TRBV18 with TRBJ2-3, with TRBD1 matching 8 bases. The CDR3 nucleotides read TGTGCCAGCTCACTGGGACAGGGCACAGATACGCAGTATTTT. It yields the protein CASSLGQGTDTQYF. The full variable domain, rest sourced from reference TRBV18 and TRBJ2-3, is NAGVMQNPRHLVRRRGQEARLRCSPMKGHSHVYWYRQLPEEGLKFMVYLQKENIIDESGMPKERFSAEFPKEGPSILRIQQVVRGDSAAYFCASSLGQGTDTQYFGPGTRLTVL.